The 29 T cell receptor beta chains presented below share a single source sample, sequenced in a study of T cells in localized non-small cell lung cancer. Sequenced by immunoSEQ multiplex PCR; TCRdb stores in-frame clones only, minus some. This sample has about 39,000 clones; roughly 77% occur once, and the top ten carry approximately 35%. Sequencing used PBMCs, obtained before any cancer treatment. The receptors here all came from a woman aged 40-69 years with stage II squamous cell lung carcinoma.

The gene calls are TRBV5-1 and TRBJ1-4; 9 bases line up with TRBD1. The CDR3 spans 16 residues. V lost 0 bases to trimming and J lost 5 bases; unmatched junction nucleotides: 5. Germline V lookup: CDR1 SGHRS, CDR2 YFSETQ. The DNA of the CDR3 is TGCGCCAGCAGCTTGGGGGACAGGGCCGCCAATGAAAAACTGTTTTTT. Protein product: CASSLGDRAANEKLFF.

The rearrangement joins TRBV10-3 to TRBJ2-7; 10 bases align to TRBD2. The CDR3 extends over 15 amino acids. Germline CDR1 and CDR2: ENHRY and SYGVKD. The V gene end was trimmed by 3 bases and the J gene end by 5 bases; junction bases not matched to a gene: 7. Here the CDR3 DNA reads TGTGCCATCAGTGATGAGGTAGCGGGGGGAAACGAGCAGTACTTC. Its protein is CAISDEVAGGNEQYF.

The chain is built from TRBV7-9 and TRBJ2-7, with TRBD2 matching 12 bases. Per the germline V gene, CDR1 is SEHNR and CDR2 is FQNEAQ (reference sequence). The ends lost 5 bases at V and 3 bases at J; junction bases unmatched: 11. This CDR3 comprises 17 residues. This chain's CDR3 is CASSQILAGGPVYEQYF. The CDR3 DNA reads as TGTGCCAGCAGCCAAATCCTAGCGGGAGGGCCGGTCTACGAGCAGTACTTC.

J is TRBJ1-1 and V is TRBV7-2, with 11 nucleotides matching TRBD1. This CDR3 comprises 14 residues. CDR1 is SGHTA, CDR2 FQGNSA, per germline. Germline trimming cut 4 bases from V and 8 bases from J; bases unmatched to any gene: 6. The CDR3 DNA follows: TGTGCCAGCAGCTCACAGGACAGGGGGCGGGAAGCTTTCTTT. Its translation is CASSSQDRGREAFF.

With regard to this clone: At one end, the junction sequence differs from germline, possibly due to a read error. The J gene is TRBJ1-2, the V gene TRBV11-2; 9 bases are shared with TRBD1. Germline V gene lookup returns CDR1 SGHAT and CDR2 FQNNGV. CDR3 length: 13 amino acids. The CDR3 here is CASSEQGAGRFSF. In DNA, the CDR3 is TGTGCCAGCAGTGAACAGGGGGCCGGTCGCTTCTCCTTC. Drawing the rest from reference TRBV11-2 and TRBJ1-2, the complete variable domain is EAGVAQSPRYKIIEKRQSVAFWCNPISGHATLYWYQQILGQGPKLLIQFQNNGVVDDSQLPKDRFSAERLKGVDSTLKIQPAKLEDSAVYLCASSEQGAGRFSFGSGTRLTVV.

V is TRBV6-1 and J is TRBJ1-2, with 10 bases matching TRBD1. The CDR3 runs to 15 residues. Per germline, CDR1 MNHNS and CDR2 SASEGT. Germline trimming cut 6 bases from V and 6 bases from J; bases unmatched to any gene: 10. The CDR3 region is CASRAGTGESHGYTF. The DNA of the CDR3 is TGTGCCAGCAGGGCCGGGACAGGGGAGTCTCATGGCTACACCTTC.

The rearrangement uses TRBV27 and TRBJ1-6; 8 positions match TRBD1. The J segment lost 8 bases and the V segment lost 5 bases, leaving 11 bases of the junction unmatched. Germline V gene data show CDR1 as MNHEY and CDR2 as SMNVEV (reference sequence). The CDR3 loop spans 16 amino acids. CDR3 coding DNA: TGTGCCAGCAGTATTCGGACAGGGAACGGCGATTCACCCCTCCACTTT. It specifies CASSIRTGNGDSPLHF.

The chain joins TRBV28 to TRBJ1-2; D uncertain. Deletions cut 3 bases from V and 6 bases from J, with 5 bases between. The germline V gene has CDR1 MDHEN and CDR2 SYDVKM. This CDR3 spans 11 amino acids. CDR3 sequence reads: CASSFKDGYTF. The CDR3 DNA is TGTGCCAGCAGTTTTAAGGATGGCTACACCTTC.

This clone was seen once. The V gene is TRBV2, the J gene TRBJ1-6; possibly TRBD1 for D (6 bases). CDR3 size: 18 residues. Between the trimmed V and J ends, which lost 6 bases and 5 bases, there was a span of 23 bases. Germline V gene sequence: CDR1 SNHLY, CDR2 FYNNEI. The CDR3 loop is CASRGDTGQYDHNSPLHF. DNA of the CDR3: TGTGCCAGCAGGGGGGACACGGGGCAATACGATCATAATTCACCCCTCCACTTT.

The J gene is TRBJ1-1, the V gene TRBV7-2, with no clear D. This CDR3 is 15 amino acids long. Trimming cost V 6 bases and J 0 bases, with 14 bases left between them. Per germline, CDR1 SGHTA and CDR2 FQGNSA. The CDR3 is CASRPAQIMNTEAFF. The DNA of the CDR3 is TGTGCCAGCAGGCCCGCTCAGATTATGAACACTGAAGCTTTCTTT. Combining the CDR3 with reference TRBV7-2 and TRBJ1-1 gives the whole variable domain GAGVSQSPSNKVTEKGKDVELRCDPISGHTALYWYRQSLGQGLEFLIYFQGNSAPDKSGLPSDRFSAERTGGSVSTLTIQRTQQEDSAVYLCASRPAQIMNTEAFFGQGTRLTVV.

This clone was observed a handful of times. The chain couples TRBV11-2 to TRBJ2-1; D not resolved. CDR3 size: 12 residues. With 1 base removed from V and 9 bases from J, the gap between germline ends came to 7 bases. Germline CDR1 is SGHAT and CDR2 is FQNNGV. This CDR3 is CASSLASSEQFF. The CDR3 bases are TGTGCCAGCAGCTTAGCTAGTAGTGAGCAGTTCTTC.

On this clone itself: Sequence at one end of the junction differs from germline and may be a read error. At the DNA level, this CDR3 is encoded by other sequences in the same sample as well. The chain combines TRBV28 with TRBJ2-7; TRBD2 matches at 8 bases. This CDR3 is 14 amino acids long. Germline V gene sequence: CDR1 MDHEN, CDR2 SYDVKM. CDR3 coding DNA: TGCGCCAGCAGCGAGACTAGCGCGGCCTACGAGCAGTACTTC. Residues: CASSETSAAYEQYF.

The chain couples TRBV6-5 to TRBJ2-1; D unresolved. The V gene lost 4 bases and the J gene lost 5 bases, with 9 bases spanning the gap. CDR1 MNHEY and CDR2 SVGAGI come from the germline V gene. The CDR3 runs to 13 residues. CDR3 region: CASSWVGNNEQFF. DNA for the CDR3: TGTGCCAGCAGTTGGGTTGGCAACAATGAGCAGTTCTTC.

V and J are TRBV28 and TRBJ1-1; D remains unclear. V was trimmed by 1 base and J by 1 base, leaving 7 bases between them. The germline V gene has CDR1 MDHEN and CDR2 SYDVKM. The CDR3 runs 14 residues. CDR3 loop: CASSLSGSNTEAFF. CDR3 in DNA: TGTGCCAGCAGTTTATCGGGGTCGAACACTGAAGCTTTCTTT.

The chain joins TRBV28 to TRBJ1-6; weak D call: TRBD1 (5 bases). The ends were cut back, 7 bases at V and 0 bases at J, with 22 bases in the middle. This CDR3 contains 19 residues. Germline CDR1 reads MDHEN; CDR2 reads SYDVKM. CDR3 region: CASNPSGETASSYNSPLHF. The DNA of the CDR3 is TGTGCCAGCAACCCATCCGGGGAGACAGCGAGCTCCTATAATTCACCCCTCCACTTT.

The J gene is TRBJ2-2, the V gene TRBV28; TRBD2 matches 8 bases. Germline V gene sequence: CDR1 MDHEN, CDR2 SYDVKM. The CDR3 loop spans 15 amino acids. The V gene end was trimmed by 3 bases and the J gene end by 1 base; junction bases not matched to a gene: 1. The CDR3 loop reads CASSFGTRNTGELFF. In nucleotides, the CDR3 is TGTGCCAGCAGTTTCGGGACTAGGAACACCGGGGAGCTGTTTTTT.

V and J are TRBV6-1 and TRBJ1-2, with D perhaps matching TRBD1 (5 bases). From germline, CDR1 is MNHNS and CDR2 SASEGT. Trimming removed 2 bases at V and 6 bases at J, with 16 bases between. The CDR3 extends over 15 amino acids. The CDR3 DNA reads TGTGCCAGCAGTGAATCGATTACAAAAGGGGATGGCTACACCTTC. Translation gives CASSESITKGDGYTF.

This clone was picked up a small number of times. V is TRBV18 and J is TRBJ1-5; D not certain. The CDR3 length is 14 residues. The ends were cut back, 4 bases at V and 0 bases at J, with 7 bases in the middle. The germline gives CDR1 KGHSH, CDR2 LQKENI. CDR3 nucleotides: TGTGCCAGCTCACGGGATTATAGCAATCAGCCCCAGCATTTT. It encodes CASSRDYSNQPQHF.

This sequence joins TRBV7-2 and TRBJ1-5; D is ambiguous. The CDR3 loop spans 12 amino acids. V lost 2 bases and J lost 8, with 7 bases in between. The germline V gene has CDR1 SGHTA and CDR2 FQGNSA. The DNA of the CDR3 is TGTGCCAGCAGCTTAATGAGGGAGCCCCAGCATTTT. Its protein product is CASSLMREPQHF.

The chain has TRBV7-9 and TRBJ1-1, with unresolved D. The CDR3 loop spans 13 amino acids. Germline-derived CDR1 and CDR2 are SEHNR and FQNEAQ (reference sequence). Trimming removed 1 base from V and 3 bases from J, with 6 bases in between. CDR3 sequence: CASSLEGHTEAFF. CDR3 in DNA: TGTGCCAGCAGCTTAGAGGGCCACACTGAAGCTTTCTTT.

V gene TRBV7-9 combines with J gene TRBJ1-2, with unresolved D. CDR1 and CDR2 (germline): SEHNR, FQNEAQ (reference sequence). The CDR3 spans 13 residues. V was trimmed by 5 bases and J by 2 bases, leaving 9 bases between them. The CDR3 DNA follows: TGTGCCAGCAGCCCTGTAGGGAACTATGGCTACACCTTC. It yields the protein CASSPVGNYGYTF.

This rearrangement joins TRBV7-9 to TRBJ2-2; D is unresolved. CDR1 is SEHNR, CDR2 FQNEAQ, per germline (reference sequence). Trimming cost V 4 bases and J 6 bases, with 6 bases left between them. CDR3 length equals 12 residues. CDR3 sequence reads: CASSSESGELFF. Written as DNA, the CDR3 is TGTGCCAGCAGCTCTGAGTCCGGGGAGCTGTTTTTT.

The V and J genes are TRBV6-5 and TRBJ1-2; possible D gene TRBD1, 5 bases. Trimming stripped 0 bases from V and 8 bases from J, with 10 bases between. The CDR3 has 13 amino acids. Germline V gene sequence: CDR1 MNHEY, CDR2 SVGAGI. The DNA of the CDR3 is TGTGCCAGCAGTTACTCGGGGGAGGGAGGCTACACCTTC. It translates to CASSYSGEGGYTF.

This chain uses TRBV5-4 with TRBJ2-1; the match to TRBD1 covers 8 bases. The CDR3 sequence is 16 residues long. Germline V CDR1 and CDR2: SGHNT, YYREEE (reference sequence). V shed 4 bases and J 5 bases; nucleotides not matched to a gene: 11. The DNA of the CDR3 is TGTGCCAGCAGCCAAAAACCGGACAGGGTCCACAATGAGCAGTTCTTC. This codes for CASSQKPDRVHNEQFF.

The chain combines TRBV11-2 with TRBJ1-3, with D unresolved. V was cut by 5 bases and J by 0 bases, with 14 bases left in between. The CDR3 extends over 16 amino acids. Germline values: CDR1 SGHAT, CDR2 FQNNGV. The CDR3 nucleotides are TGTGCCAGCAGCCAGTATCAGGAAATCTCTGGAAACACCATATATTTT. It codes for CASSQYQEISGNTIYF. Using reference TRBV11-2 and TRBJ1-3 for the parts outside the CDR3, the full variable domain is EAGVAQSPRYKIIEKRQSVAFWCNPISGHATLYWYQQILGQGPKLLIQFQNNGVVDDSQLPKDRFSAERLKGVDSTLKIQPAKLEDSAVYLCASSQYQEISGNTIYFGEGSWLTVV.

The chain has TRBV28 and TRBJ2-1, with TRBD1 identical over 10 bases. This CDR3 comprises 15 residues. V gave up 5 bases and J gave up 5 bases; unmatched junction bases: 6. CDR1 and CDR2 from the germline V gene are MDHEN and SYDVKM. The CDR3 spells CASSRDRGKHNEQFF. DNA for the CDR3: TGTGCCAGCAGTCGGGACAGGGGCAAACACAATGAGCAGTTCTTC.

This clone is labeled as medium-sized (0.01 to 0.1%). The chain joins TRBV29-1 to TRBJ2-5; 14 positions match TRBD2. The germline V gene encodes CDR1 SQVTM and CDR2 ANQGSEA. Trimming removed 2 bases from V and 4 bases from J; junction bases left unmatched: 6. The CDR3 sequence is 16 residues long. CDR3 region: CSVEPRGLAGVETQYF. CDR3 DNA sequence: TGCAGCGTTGAACCACGGGGACTAGCGGGAGTAGAGACCCAGTACTTC. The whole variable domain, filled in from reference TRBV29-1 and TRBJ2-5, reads SAVISQKPSRDICQRGTSLTIQCQVDSQVTMMFWYRQQPGQSLTLIATANQGSEATYESGFVIDKFPISRPNLTFSTLTVSNMSPEDSSIYLCSVEPRGLAGVETQYFGPGTRLLVL.

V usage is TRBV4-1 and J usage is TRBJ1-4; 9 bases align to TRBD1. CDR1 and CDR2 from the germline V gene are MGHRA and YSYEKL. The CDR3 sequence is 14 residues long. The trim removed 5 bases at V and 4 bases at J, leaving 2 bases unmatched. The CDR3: CASSLGQGNEKLFF. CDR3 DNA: TGCGCCAGCAGCTTGGGACAGGGTAATGAAAAACTGTTTTTT.

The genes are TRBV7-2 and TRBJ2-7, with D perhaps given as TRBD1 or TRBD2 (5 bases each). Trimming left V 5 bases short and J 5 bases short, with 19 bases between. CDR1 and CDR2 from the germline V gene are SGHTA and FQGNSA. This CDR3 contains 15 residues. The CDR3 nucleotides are TGTGCCAGCAGCCGGGGCGAGCTATTATACCACGAGCAGTACTTC. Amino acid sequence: CASSRGELLYHEQYF.